The T cell receptor beta chain under discussion was sequenced for a study of radiotherapy plus CTLA-4 blockade in lung cancer. Notes on the study in general: Early blood T cell clone changes and increased post-radiation serum interferon-beta were reportedly the strongest response predictors.

V was clipped by 4 bases and J by 1 base, with 17 bases between them. The germline gives CDR1 SGHDT, CDR2 YYEEEE. This CDR3 spans 16 amino acids. Concerning this clone itself: The antigen remains undetermined.

Here immunoSEQ multiplex PCR was the method, and the copy in TCRdb shows in-frame clones only, minus some. This repertoire shows 80,000 to 95,000 clones, roughly 80% found once; its top ten account for over 20%. Here the sequenced sample was peripheral blood, taken from a patient treated with radiotherapy plus ipilimumab. The receptor was isolated from a human donor with non-small cell lung cancer that progressed on radiotherapy plus ipilimumab. The genes are TRBV5-6 and TRBJ1-1; D is perhaps TRBD1 (6 bases). The CDR3 DNA sequence: TGTGCCAGCAGCCTGCCAGGGGATTGGGGGAACACTGAAGCTTTCTTT. It is translated as CASSLPGDWGNTEAFF.